This record concerns one TCR beta chain sequence. V trimming: 4 bases; J trimming: 5 bases; junction bases outside the gene matches: 5. CDR1 and CDR2 (germline): MDHEN, SYDVKM. There are 14 residues in the CDR3. This sample was taken from a study of blood T cell repertoires in COVID-19. The overall study: Samples taken during acute and convalescent COVID-19 were collected in the United States, Italy and Spain. T cells, B-cell-depleted T cells, or PBMCs supplied cDNA or gDNA.

Authors' processing steps: Reference gene primer amplification in the assay estimated nucleated cell counts. TCRdb keeps only in-frame clones here, not all; method: immunoSEQ multiplex PCR. V, J and clone size derive from that table, while D and trimming were established from the DNA sequence. The sample has some 260,000 clones, approximately 88% seen once. Sequencing used peripheral blood. This clonotype was sampled from a human donor in a cohort sampled during active COVID-19. The V call is TRBV28, the J call TRBJ2-1, with 7 bases aligning to TRBD2. Written as DNA, the CDR3 is TGTGCCAGCAGTTATATGGGAGGGGACAATGAGCAGTTCTTC. Translated, it gives CASSYMGGDNEQFF.